Below, one T cell receptor beta chain is given with its context. Its cognate antigen has yet to be identified. Instrument on record: NextSeq 550. The Human TCR Profiling Kit (MiLaboratory) was used to prepare UMI-labeled 5' RACE TRB cDNA libraries. The full amount of extracted RNA was used for cDNA synthesis, and the full amount of resulting cDNA was used for PCR amplification. Libraries were prepared in parallel with an identical number of PCR cycles. Per the source publication's procedure: About 48,000 +/- 9,800 unique UMI-labeled TRB cDNA molecules per library were extracted with MIGEC and MiXCR, with at least two reads per UMI required. An average of roughly 40,000 +/- 10,000 functional in-frame TRB CDR3 nucleotide clonotypes without stop codons was found per library. Diversity metrics, including normalized Shannon-Wiener and Chao1, were computed in VDJtools after downsampling to 5000 UMI-labeled TRB molecules per sample. For the central five CDR3 residues, VDJtools calculated physicochemical properties weighted by clonotype size, namely interaction energy, strength, volume and Kidera factor 4. After reprocessing by TCRdb, each CDR3 protein sequence is one entry, and no DNA is given. TCRdb's processing, not the authors' own work, is the source of the V and J calls. The table for this sample lists approximately 89,000 distinct CDR3 sequences. Of the sample, almost 0.55% falls within the top ten clones.

The germline V gene encodes CDR1 SGHVS and CDR2 FNYEAQ. From cysteine to phenylalanine, the CDR3 is 14 amino acids long. This entry has no DNA. The sample comes from a study of CXCR3-negative and CXCR3-positive naive CD8 T cells (dated by TCRdb to about 2019). Turning to the overall study: In total, about 150 million TRB reads were obtained, corresponding to roughly 1.5 +/- 0.3 million reads per library. The TRBV-TRBJ cluster analysis covered naive subsets from a handful of donors and memory cells from 3 donors. The diversity and physicochemical repertoire analyses included about a dozen donors pooled from two independent experiments.

For each CD8+ T cell subset, flow sorting was done in triplicate, and under 350,000 cells per subset went directly into RLT lysis buffer. Naive CD8+ T cells were defined stringently as CD45RO-CCR7+CD27+CD95- to exclude memory contaminants. Peripheral blood mononuclear cells were isolated from buffy coats by standard density gradient centrifugation. Naive CXCR3-negative and CXCR3-positive CD8+ T cells were flow-sorted using a FACSAria III. Total RNA was extracted from sorted cells with an RNeasy Mini Kit. Study-wide findings and limitations: Comparably high repertoire diversity was found in both naive subsets, whereas much lower repertoire diversity was found in memory CD8+ T cells. CXCR3 expression partially decreased after cryopreservation, so most assays used freshly isolated PBMCs. Naive CXCR3-negative and CXCR3-positive cells from the same donor showed similar TRBV-TRBJ usage, whereas memory cells showed distinct patterns. TRB CDR3s from CXCR3-positive naive cells showed higher hydrophobicity (lower Kidera factor 4), lower energy, and higher strength and volume indices than CXCR3-negative naive cells. Because surface CD5, which has been linked to self-reactivity in mice, was comparable between naive subsets, TCR interaction strength was also inferred from TRB CDR3 physicochemical properties.

The chain is encoded by TRBV7-6 joined to TRBJ2-5. The receptor comes from a human donor in good health. Some clones in this sample may be carry-over from other donors' samples. Sequenced material: naive CXCR3+ CD8+ T cells from blood. Explained via the paper, the cell subset or site label denotes: CD45RO-CCR7+CD27+CD95- naive CD8+ T cells expressing CXCR3 (TNR3+). The CDR3 corresponds to CASSLGHSQETQYF.